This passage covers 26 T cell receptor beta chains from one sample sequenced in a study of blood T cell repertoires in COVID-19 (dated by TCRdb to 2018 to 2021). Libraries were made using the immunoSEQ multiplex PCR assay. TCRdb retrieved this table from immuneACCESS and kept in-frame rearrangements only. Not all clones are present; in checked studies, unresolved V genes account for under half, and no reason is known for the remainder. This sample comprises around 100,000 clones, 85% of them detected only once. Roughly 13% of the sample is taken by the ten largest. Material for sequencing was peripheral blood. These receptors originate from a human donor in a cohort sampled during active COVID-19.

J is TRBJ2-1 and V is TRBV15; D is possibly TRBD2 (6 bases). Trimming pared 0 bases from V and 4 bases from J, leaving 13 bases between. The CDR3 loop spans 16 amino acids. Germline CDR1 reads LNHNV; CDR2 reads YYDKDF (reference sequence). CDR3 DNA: TGTGCCACCAGCAGAGATCAAGGGCTAGCGTACAATGAGCAGTTCTTC. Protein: CATSRDQGLAYNEQFF.

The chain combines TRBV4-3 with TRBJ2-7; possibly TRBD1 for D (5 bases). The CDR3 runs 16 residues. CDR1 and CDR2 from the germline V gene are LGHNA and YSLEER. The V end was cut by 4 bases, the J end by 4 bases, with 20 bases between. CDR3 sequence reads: CASSRSFTEGAYEQYF. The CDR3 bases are TGCGCCAGCAGCCGGTCCTTTACAGAAGGGGCTTACGAGCAGTACTTC.

The CDR3 DNA reads as TGTGCCAGCAGTTACAGGGAGCGCTACGAGCAGTACTTC. It encodes CASSYRERYEQYF. The genes are TRBV6-5 and TRBJ2-7, with D perhaps matching TRBD2 (5 bases). V dropped 2 bases and J dropped 3 bases, with 8 bases sitting between them. The V gene's germline CDR1 is MNHEY and CDR2 SVGAGI. This CDR3 is 13 amino acids long.

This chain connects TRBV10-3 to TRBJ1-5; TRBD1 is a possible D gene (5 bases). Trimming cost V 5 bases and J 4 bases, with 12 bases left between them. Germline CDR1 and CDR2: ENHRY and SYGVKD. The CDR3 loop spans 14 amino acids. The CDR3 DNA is TGTGCCATCAGTAACACAGGTTTAAATCAGCCCCAGCATTTT. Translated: CAISNTGLNQPQHF.

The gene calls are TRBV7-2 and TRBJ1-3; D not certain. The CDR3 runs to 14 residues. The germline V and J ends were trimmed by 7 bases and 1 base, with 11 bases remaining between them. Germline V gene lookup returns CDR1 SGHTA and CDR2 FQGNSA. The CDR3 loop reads CASIKVRSGNTIYF. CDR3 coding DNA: TGTGCCAGCATCAAGGTCAGGTCTGGAAACACCATATATTTT.

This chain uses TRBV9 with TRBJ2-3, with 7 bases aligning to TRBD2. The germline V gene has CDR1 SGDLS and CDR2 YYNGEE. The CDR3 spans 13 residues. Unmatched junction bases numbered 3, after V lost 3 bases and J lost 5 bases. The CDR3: CASSAWGGDTQYF. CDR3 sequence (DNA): TGTGCCAGCAGCGCATGGGGGGGAGATACGCAGTATTTT.

The chain's CDR3 is CASSLLGQGETQYF. CDR3 bases: TGCGCCAGCAGCTTGCTAGGCCAGGGGGAGACCCAGTACTTC. The V gene is TRBV5-1, the J gene TRBJ2-5; a weak D match, TRBD1 (6 bases). The CDR3 length is 14 residues. The germline gives CDR1 SGHRS, CDR2 YFSETQ. The germline V and J ends were trimmed by 1 base and 5 bases, with 12 bases remaining between them.

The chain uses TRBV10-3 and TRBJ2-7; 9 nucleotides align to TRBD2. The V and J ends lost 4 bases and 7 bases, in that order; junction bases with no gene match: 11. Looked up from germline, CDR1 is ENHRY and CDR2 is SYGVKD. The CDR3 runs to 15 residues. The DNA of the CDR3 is TGTGCCATCAGTGTCGGGGGACTAGCCGCTTCTGAGCAGTACTTC. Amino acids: CAISVGGLAASEQYF.

CDR3 nucleotide sequence: TGTGCCAGCAACCGGGGGCAAGAGACCCAGTACTTC. Encoded protein: CASNRGQETQYF. The genes are TRBV2 and TRBJ2-5, with D perhaps TRBD2 (6 bases). CDR1 is SNHLY, CDR2 FYNNEI, per germline. This CDR3 region has 12 residues. The V end lost 7 bases, the J end lost 2 bases, and 8 bases lay between the germline ends. The whole variable domain, filled in from reference TRBV2 and TRBJ2-5, reads EPEVTQTPSHQVTQMGQEVILRCVPISNHLYFYWYRQILGQKVEFLVSFYNNEISEKSEIFDDQFSVERPDGSNFTLKIRSTKLEDSAMYFCASNRGQETQYFGPGTRLLVL.

The CDR3 loop reads CASRGERAFF. In DNA, the CDR3 is TGCGCCAGCCGGGGGGAAAGAGCTTTCTTT. V gene TRBV5-1 combines with J gene TRBJ1-1; weak D call: TRBD1 (5 bases). V lost 7 bases and J lost 10, with 11 bases in between. Germline CDR1 and CDR2: SGHRS and YFSETQ. CDR3 length: 10 residues.

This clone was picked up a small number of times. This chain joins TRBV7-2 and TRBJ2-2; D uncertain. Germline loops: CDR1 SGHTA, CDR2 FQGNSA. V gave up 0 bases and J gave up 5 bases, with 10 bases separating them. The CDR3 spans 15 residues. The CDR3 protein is CASSLAPPETGELFF. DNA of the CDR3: TGTGCCAGCAGCTTAGCCCCCCCTGAGACCGGGGAGCTGTTTTTT.

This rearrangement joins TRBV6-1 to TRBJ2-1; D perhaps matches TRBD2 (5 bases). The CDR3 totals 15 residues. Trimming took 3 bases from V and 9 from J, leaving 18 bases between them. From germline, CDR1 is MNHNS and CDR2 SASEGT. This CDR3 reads CASSDLYPGRGEQFF. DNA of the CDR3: TGTGCCAGCAGTGACCTCTACCCGGGAAGAGGTGAGCAGTTCTTC.

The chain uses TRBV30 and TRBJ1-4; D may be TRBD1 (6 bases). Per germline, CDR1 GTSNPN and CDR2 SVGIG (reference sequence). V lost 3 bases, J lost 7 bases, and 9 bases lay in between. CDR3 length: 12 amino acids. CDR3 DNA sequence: TGTGCCTGGAGGGCGGACAGTGAAAAACTGTTTTTT. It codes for CAWRADSEKLFF.

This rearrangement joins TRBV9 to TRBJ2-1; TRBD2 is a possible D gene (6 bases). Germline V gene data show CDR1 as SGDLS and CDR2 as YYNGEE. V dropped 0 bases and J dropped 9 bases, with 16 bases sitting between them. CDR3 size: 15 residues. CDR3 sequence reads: CASSVEPAGIGEQFF. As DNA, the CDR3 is TGTGCCAGCAGCGTAGAGCCAGCGGGCATCGGTGAGCAGTTCTTC.

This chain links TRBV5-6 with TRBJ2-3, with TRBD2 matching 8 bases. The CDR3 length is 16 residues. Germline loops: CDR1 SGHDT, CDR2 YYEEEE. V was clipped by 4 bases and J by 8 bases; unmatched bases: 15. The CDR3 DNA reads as TGTGCCAGCAGCACAATTGTGGGACTAGTCGTCGCTACGCAGTATTTT. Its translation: CASSTIVGLVVATQYF. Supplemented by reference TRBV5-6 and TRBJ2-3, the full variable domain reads DAGVTQSPTHLIKTRGQQVTLRCSPKSGHDTVSWYQQALGQGPQFIFQYYEEEERQRGNFPDRFSGHQFPNYSSELNVNALLLGDSALYLCASSTIVGLVVATQYFGPGTRLTVL.

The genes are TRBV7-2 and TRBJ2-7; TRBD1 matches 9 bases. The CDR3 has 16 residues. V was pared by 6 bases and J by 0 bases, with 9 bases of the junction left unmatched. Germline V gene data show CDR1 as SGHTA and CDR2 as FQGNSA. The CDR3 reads CASSRTGGSLSYEQYF. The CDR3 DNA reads TGTGCCAGCAGTAGAACAGGGGGCTCCCTCTCCTACGAGCAGTACTTC.

CDR3: CASWDRGGGNTIYF. The CDR3 DNA reads TGTGCCAGTTGGGACAGGGGTGGTGGAAACACCATATATTTT. This rearrangement joins TRBV19 to TRBJ1-3; 10 nucleotides align to TRBD1. The CDR3 has 14 residues. The trim removed 8 bases at V and 3 bases at J, leaving 4 bases unmatched. Germline V gene sequence: CDR1 LNHDA, CDR2 SQIVND (reference sequence).

The CDR3 DNA reads TGCGCCAGCAGCCAACGACAGGGGCATAGTAATTCACCCCTCCACTTT. It codes for CASSQRQGHSNSPLHF. This sequence joins TRBV5-1 and TRBJ1-6; 8 bases are shared with TRBD1. CDR3 size: 16 residues. The J segment lost 6 bases and the V segment lost 4 bases, leaving 9 bases of the junction unmatched. Germline V gene lookup returns CDR1 SGHRS and CDR2 YFSETQ. The entire variable domain, with the rest obtained from reference TRBV5-1 and TRBJ1-6, is as follows: KAGVTQTPRYLIKTRGQQVTLSCSPISGHRSVSWYQQTPGQGLQFLFEYFSETQRNKGNFPGRFSGRQFSNSRSEMNVSTLELGDSALYLCASSQRQGHSNSPLHFGNGTRLTVT.

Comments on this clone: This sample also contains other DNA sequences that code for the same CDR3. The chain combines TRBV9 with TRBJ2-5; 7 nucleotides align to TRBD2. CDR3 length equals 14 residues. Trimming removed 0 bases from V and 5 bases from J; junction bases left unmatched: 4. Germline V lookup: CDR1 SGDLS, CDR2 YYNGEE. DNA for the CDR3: TGTGCCAGCAGCGTAGGGGGGGGAAGGGAGACCCAGTACTTC. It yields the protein CASSVGGGRETQYF.

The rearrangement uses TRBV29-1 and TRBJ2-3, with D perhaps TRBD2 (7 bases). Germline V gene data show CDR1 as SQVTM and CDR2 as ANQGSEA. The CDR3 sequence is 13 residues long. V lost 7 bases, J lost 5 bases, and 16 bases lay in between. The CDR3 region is CSGWGGPGDTQYF. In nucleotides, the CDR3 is TGCAGCGGTTGGGGGGGGCCGGGAGATACGCAGTATTTT.

The CDR3 loop is CASSGTSGGGLAKNIQYF. DNA for the CDR3: TGTGCCAGCAGTGGGACTAGCGGGGGGGGATTAGCCAAAAACATTCAGTACTTC. V and J are TRBV2 and TRBJ2-4; 15 bases are shared with TRBD2. The CDR3 covers 18 residues. J lost 0 bases, V lost 4 bases, and 4 bases had no gene match. The germline V gene encodes CDR1 SNHLY and CDR2 FYNNEI.

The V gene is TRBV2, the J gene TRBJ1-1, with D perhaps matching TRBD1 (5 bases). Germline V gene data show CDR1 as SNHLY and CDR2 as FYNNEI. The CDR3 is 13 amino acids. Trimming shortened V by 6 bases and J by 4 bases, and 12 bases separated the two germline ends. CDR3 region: CASRGRSATEAFF. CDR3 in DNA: TGTGCCAGCAGGGGGCGCAGCGCCACTGAAGCTTTCTTT.

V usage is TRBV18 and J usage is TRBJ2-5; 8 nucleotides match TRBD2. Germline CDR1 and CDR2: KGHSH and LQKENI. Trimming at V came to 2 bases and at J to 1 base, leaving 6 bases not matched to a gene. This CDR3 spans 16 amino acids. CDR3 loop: CASSPVLSGGQETQYF. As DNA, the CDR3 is TGTGCCAGCTCACCAGTCCTAAGCGGGGGCCAAGAGACCCAGTACTTC.

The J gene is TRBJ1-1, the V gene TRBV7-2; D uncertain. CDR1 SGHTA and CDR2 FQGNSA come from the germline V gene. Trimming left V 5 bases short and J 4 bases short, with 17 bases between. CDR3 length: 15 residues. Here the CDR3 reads CASSNTQTAGTEAFF. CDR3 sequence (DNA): TGTGCCAGCAGCAATACACAGACCGCGGGCACTGAAGCTTTCTTT.

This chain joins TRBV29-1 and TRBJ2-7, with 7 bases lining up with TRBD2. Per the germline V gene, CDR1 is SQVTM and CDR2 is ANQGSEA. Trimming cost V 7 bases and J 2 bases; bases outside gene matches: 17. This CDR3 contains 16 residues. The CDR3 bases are TGCAGCGCCTTGACGAGGCCCCAGCGGGGAACCTACGAGCAGTACTTC. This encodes CSALTRPQRGTYEQYF.

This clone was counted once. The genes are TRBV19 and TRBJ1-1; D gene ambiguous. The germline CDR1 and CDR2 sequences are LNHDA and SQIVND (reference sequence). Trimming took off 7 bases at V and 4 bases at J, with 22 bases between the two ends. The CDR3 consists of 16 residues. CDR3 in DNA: TGTGCCAGTATTGAGGGCGTCTCTTTTTGGGGCACTGAAGCTTTCTTT. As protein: CASIEGVSFWGTEAFF.